The 2 T cell receptor beta chains listed next were all sequenced from one sample in a study of shared clonotypes between healthy human individuals. Sequencing used immunoSEQ multiplex PCR; TCRdb keeps in-frame clones, though not all of them. The sample shows roughly 1 million clones, about 84% of them seen only once. Source material: memory CD4+ T cells from PBMCs. Sample subset: CD45RA-negative fraction. The receptors stem from a man between 18 and 35 years old in good health. Some clones in this sample may be carry-over from other donors' samples.

This clone came up many times. The chain has TRBV27 and TRBJ2-6, with TRBD2 matching over 8 bases. This CDR3 spans 15 amino acids. The germline gives CDR1 MNHEY, CDR2 SMNVEV (reference sequence). V was clipped by 8 bases and J by 4 bases; unmatched bases: 7. CDR3 region: CASSGRGAGANVLTF. The CDR3 nucleotides read TGTGCCAGCTCTGGGCGGGGGGCCGGGGCCAACGTCCTGACTTTC.

The rearrangement links TRBV5-5 to TRBJ2-6; D is unresolved. The germline V gene encodes CDR1 SGHKS and CDR2 YYEKEE (reference sequence). V was cut by 3 bases and J by 1 base, with 8 bases left in between. The length of the CDR3 is 15 residues. The CDR3 nucleotides read TGTGCCAGCAGCTCCGGTGGGTCTGGGGCCAACGTCCTGACTTTC. Translating gives CASSSGGSGANVLTF.